This T cell receptor (beta chain) was recovered during a study of CD8+ T cells in alopecia areata (dated by TCRdb to 2016 to 2018). For the wider study: The treated patients took part in an open-label pilot trial in which moderate-to-severe alopecia areata was treated with oral tofacitinib at 5 to 10 mg twice daily. Patients received tofacitinib for 6 to 18 months and were then followed off drug for 6 months to check for delayed response and recurrence. Disease severity in treated patients was measured with the SALT score, which quantifies the percentage of affected scalp surface area. The study used high-throughput TCRbeta sequencing to examine T cell clonal expansion in alopecia areata, in both the C3H/HeJ mouse model and human patients. Scalp tissue and sorted CD4+ and CD8+ peripheral blood T cells from patchy and totalis/universalis alopecia areata patients and from healthy controls were covered by human TCRbeta sequencing. Tofacitinib-treated patients had biopsies at baseline and at 4 and 24 weeks of treatment, with a later scalp biopsy in several patients. Clonality in the scalp was compared among normal scalp (n=4), patchy alopecia areata scalp (n=8), and alopecia totalis/universalis scalp (n=8). The RNA source kit depended on sample type: the PAXgene miRNA kit for fixed scalp, the miRNeasy kit for PBMCs, and the RNeasy kit for mouse skin. TCRbeta CDR3 regions were amplified by immunoSEQ multiplex PCR with 35 Vbeta forward and 13 Jbeta reverse primers.

Overall results and qualifications from the work: During tofacitinib treatment, many expanded lesional clones stuck around in both scalp and blood, and this persistence may partly explain why relapse happens after treatment is stopped. Tofacitinib significantly lowered scalp clonality and the number of expanded CD8+ clones among the top 100 scalp clones. Unlike mouse skin, which is dominated by gammadelta T cells, normal human skin has resident alphabeta T cells that are also sequenced, and this complicates analysis of the scalp TCR repertoire. TCR sequences shared between patients were less clear than in mice, possibly partly because of HLA diversity in the patient population. The treated cohort was small, with a single nonresponder, so links between baseline CD8+ expansion and response need larger studies. Compared with normal scalp, lesional scalp, particularly in alopecia totalis/universalis, had higher clonality and more expanded CD8+ clones, which suggests antigenic drive.

A single count supports this clone. The specificity of this receptor is unknown. At one end the junction does not follow the germline gene, possibly because of a read error. Library creation used the immunoSEQ multiplex PCR assay. RNA was extracted from all samples and reverse transcribed into cDNA as template for TCR sequencing. First-strand cDNA was synthesized with SuperScript III using a 2:1 mix of oligo-dT and random hexamers. A synthetic immune receptor repertoire was used to measure amplification bias, and any remaining bias was corrected computationally. From the authors' description of their analysis: After raw reads were preprocessed to remove errors, the CDR3 was defined following IMGT conventions as running from the conserved cysteine to phenylalanine. Clonality was computed by normalizing Shannon entropy by log2 of the number of productive unique TCRs and subtracting the result from 1. Whether each scalp clone was CD4 or CD8 was inferred by checking scalp TCRbeta sequences against the CD4 and CD8 repertoires from sorted blood. TCRdb provides this immuneACCESS table in a form limited to in-frame rearrangements. Some clones are lacking; in checked studies, under half of them reflect an unresolved V gene, and why the rest are absent is not known. The DNA gave D and trimming, while V, J and clone size come from that table. This sample lists more than 200,000 clones; 40% to 55% were detected once. In total, the top ten clones hold around 2.5% of the sample.

This sample's treatment or condition label indicates: oral pan-JAK inhibitor, 5-10 mg twice daily. From alopecia areata patients, peripheral blood was collected along with lesional scalp punch biopsies. PBMCs were isolated by density centrifugation and stained for CD3, CD4 and CD8, and CD4+ and CD8+ T cells were sorted on a FACSAria. The CDR3 sequence holds 13 residues, the cysteine and phenylalanine included. The sequence is cut down to CDR3 DNA, 39 bases in frame from base 1. CDR1 and CDR2 are drawn from the germline V gene: SNHLY, FYNNEI. The receptor comes from a human donor with alopecia areata. Sequencing used CD4+ T cells sorted from blood, obtained around week 36, from a patient treated with tofacitinib. The sequence joins TRBV2 to TRBJ2-5; 6 matching bases give a weak D call of TRBD2. The sequence in DNA is TGCGCCAGCAATGAGGGAGGCCGGGAGACCCAGTACTTC. The resulting protein is CASNEGGRETQYF.